Presented here are 9 T cell receptor beta chains from one specimen sequenced in a study of cytomegalovirus exposure and HLA in healthy donors. Both 60 Vbeta primers and 13 Jbeta primers went into the PCR. Sequencing was performed with immunoSEQ multiplex PCR; in TCRdb, only in-frame clones are kept and a portion is missing. This repertoire shows approximately 120,000 clones, about 75% found once; its top ten account for less than 15%. Sequenced sample: PBMCs. These receptors were collected from a woman between 40 and 50 years old in good health and CMV-seropositive.

V usage is TRBV6-6 and J usage is TRBJ1-6, with D possibly TRBD1 on 6 matching bases. Trimming pared 6 bases from V and 7 bases from J, leaving 10 bases between. Germline CDR1 is MNHNY and CDR2 is SVGAGI (reference sequence). This CDR3 region has 13 residues. CDR3 sequence (DNA): TGTGCCAGCAGCTCAGGGGAGAATTCACCCCTCCACTTT. Its translation is CASSSGENSPLHF.

Here the CDR3 reads CASSVQLRSGELFF. The DNA of the CDR3 is TGTGCCAGCAGCGTGCAGTTGAGGTCCGGGGAGCTGTTTTTT. The genes are TRBV9 and TRBJ2-2; D unclear. The CDR3 runs to 14 residues. Germline V gene lookup returns CDR1 SGDLS and CDR2 YYNGEE. V was pared by 2 bases and J by 6 bases, with 11 bases between.

CDR3 DNA: TGTGCCAGCAGTTTAAGGACAGGGGGCACCGGGGAGCTGTTTTTT. It encodes CASSLRTGGTGELFF. The chain combines TRBV9 with TRBJ2-2; 10 nucleotides line up with TRBD1. Per germline, CDR1 SGDLS and CDR2 YYNGEE. Trimming removed 5 bases from V and 4 bases from J; junction bases left unmatched: 5. The CDR3 is made up of 15 amino acids.

The chain combines TRBV29-1 with TRBJ1-2, with D tentatively TRBD1 (5 bases). V gave up 7 bases and J gave up 0 bases, with 12 bases separating them. The CDR3 is 13 amino acids. Germline loops: CDR1 SQVTM, CDR2 ANQGSEA. The DNA for the CDR3 is TGCAGCGCCACGTGGGGGGCTAACTATGGCTACACCTTC. Translated: CSATWGANYGYTF. The complete variable domain, with remaining parts taken from reference TRBV29-1 and TRBJ1-2, reads SAVISQKPSRDICQRGTSLTIQCQVDSQVTMMFWYRQQPGQSLTLIATANQGSEATYESGFVIDKFPISRPNLTFSTLTVSNMSPEDSSIYLCSATWGANYGYTFGSGTRLTVV.

The chain uses TRBV5-6 and TRBJ1-2; the match to TRBD1 covers 7 bases. The CDR3 spans 13 residues. CDR1 SGHDT and CDR2 YYEEEE come from the germline V gene. Trimming took 2 bases from V and 8 from J; bases not matched to a gene: 6. CDR3: CASSFKGAHGYTF. CDR3 DNA sequence: TGTGCCAGCAGCTTCAAGGGGGCTCACGGCTACACCTTC.

This CDR3 reads CASSYSNSGGKTQYF. CDR3 bases: TGTGCCAGCAGTTACTCGAATAGCGGGGGTAAGACCCAGTACTTC. This chain links TRBV6-5 with TRBJ2-5, with 9 bases matching TRBD2. The CDR3 is 15 residues long. V was pared by 0 bases and J by 6 bases, with 5 bases of the junction left unmatched. Germline CDR1 and CDR2: MNHEY and SVGAGI.

This chain's CDR3 is CASAGVNTEAFF. For the CDR3, the DNA is TGTGCCAGCGCAGGGGTCAACACTGAAGCTTTCTTT. The J gene is TRBJ1-1, the V gene TRBV6-6; D is perhaps TRBD1 (6 bases). V was pared by 8 bases and J by 2 bases, with 9 bases between. CDR1 and CDR2 (germline): MNHNY, SVGAGI (reference sequence). The CDR3 covers 12 residues.

Only one count was recorded for this clone. The chain combines TRBV7-9 with TRBJ2-5; 7 bases are shared with TRBD1. The V gene's germline CDR1 is SEHNR and CDR2 FQNEAQ (reference sequence). The ends lost 1 base at V and 5 bases at J; junction bases unmatched: 1. This CDR3 comprises 13 residues. CDR3 in DNA: TGTGCCAGCAGCTTAGACAGGGGCGAGACCCAGTACTTC. Its protein is CASSLDRGETQYF.

J is TRBJ2-7 and V is TRBV10-3, with 11 bases matching TRBD1. The CDR3 is 13 amino acids. Trimming cost V 10 bases and J 5 bases; bases outside gene matches: 7. Germline CDR1 and CDR2: ENHRY and SYGVKD. CDR3 region: CATRTGGLDEQYF. The CDR3 DNA is TGTGCCACCCGGACAGGGGGCCTCGACGAGCAGTACTTC.